This TCR beta chain originates from a study of blood T cell repertoires in COVID-19. This clone was seen just once. In the authors' methods: The authors estimated nucleated cell counts from reference gene primer amplification. TCRdb's copy holds only in-frame clones and misses some; the assay was immunoSEQ multiplex PCR. That table gives V, J and clone size, and the DNA gave D and trimming. The sample shows about 240,000 clones, about 90% of them seen only once. Per germline, CDR1 ENHRY and CDR2 SYGVKD. The V gene lost 3 bases and the J gene lost 1 base, with 9 bases spanning the gap. CDR3 length: 14 residues.

The receptor was isolated from a man aged 55 to 70 with acute or convalescent COVID-19. Sample: peripheral blood. This chain joins TRBV10-3 and TRBJ1-1; D possibly corresponds to TRBD1 (6 bases). The CDR3 is CAISDPGQNTEAFF. CDR3 nucleotides: TGTGCCATCAGTGACCCGGGACAGAACACTGAAGCTTTCTTT.